This T cell receptor (beta chain) is drawn from a study of metastatic and nonmetastatic thyroid tumors. Study-level background: Comparative analysis of repertoires was undertaken across blood and tumor or nodule tissue obtained from malignant and benign thyroid patients.

TCRdb reassembled clones from the PCR reads with MiXCR. In the table there are about 16,000 clones, around a third of which are singletons. Treatment of any kind had been given to no patient before thyroid surgery. Germline V CDR1 and CDR2: SEHNR, FQNEAQ (reference sequence). The junction had 3 bases not matched to a gene; V was cut back by 4 bases and J by 9 bases. The CDR3 consists of 12 residues. Study-level results: When malignant thyroid tumors were compared with benign nodules, TCR beta diversity was reportedly significantly higher in the malignant tumors. This held in both blood and tumor samples.

Details on this clone: As yet, its antigen is unknown. A read error may be the cause here, since a much bigger clone is one base away. The sample contains more than one DNA sequence encoding this CDR3.

The sequence was obtained from a male donor with papillary thyroid cancer or a benign thyroid nodule (not recorded which). Some clones in this sample may be carry-over from other donors' samples. What was sequenced was tumor tissue. This chain joins TRBV7-9 and TRBJ2-1, with 7 bases lining up with TRBD1. The CDR3 is CASSSTGAEQFF. The CDR3 DNA reads TGTGCCAGCAGCTCTACAGGGGCTGAGCAGTTCTTC.